The 31 T cell receptor beta chains below were found in one sample sequenced in a study of blood T cell repertoires in COVID-19 (dated by TCRdb to the early 2020s). The library was prepared using the immunoSEQ multiplex PCR assay. TCRdb holds this immuneACCESS table with in-frame rearrangements only. Some clones are missing; in checked studies, unresolved V genes explain under half, and the rest has no known cause. The sample table contains some 53,000 clones; only one count was recorded for roughly 84% of them. Approximately 15% of the sample is in the top ten clones. Sample: peripheral blood. Receptors originate from a human donor with active COVID-19. The donor label of this sample is uncertain.

The gene calls are TRBV9 and TRBJ2-1; D not certain. Between the trimmed V and J ends, which lost 2 bases and 5 bases, there was a span of 2 bases. This CDR3 is built from 11 residues. Germline V gene data show CDR1 as SGDLS and CDR2 as YYNGEE. The CDR3 is CASSVNNEQFF. CDR3 DNA sequence: TGTGCCAGCAGCGTTAACAATGAGCAGTTCTTC.

This chain uses TRBV7-9 with TRBJ1-4; D might be TRBD1 (5 bases). V was pared by 3 bases and J by 7 bases, with 21 bases between. The CDR3 loop spans 17 amino acids. The germline CDR1 and CDR2 sequences are SEHNR and FQNEAQ (reference sequence). This CDR3 is CASSLRPGGSLSEKLFF. DNA for the CDR3: TGTGCCAGCAGCTTGCGGCCCGGGGGGTCCCTTAGTGAAAAACTGTTTTTT. The full variable domain, rest sourced from reference TRBV7-9 and TRBJ1-4, is DTGVSQNPRHKITKRGQNVTFRCDPISEHNRLYWYRQTLGQGPEFLTYFQNEAQLEKSRLLSDRFSAERPKGSFSTLEIQRTEQGDSAMYLCASSLRPGGSLSEKLFFGSGTQLSVL.

This clone was observed a single time. The V gene is TRBV5-1, the J gene TRBJ1-2; TRBD1 agrees at 10 bases. The CDR3 sequence is 15 residues long. V shed 4 bases and J 7 bases; nucleotides not matched to a gene: 10. CDR1 SGHRS and CDR2 YFSETQ come from the germline V gene. The CDR3 bases are TGCGCCAGCAGCAAGGAATACGGGACAGGGGCTGGCTACACCTTC. Protein sequence: CASSKEYGTGAGYTF.

This clone was recorded a few times. The CDR3, as DNA: TGTGCCAGCAGCTTATTAGGGGATGGCTACACCTTC. It codes for CASSLLGDGYTF. The V gene is TRBV13, the J gene TRBJ1-2; D is possibly TRBD1 (5 bases). Germline lookup yields CDR1 PRHDT and CDR2 FYEKMQ (reference sequence). Trimming took off 2 bases at V and 6 bases at J, with 7 bases between the two ends. The CDR3 contains 12 residues.

The chain has TRBV5-4 and TRBJ2-6; 12 bases line up with TRBD1. This CDR3 comprises 19 residues. V was clipped by 3 bases and J by 3 bases; unmatched bases: 10. From germline, CDR1 is SGHNT and CDR2 YYREEE (reference sequence). CDR3 in DNA: TGTGCCAGCAGCTCCATAGGGACAGGGGGCCCGGGTGGGGCCAACGTCCTGACTTTC. It codes for CASSSIGTGGPGGANVLTF.

This chain links TRBV19 with TRBJ1-1; D uncertain. This CDR3 contains 13 residues. V was cut by 9 bases and J by 0 bases, with 11 bases left in between. Germline loops: CDR1 LNHDA, CDR2 SQIVND (reference sequence). The CDR3 protein is CASQRLMNTEAFF. Written as DNA, the CDR3 is TGTGCCAGCCAGAGGCTCATGAACACTGAAGCTTTCTTT.

The V call is TRBV7-9, the J call TRBJ2-1; TRBD2 matches 7 bases. The CDR3 is made up of 15 amino acids. The germline V gene encodes CDR1 SEHNR and CDR2 FQNEAQ (reference sequence). Trimming cost V 1 base and J 2 bases; bases outside gene matches: 2. CDR3: CASSLGGGTYNEQFF. Written as DNA, the CDR3 is TGTGCCAGCAGCTTAGGGGGGGGAACCTACAATGAGCAGTTCTTC. Using reference TRBV7-9 and TRBJ2-1 for the parts outside the CDR3, the full variable domain is DTGVSQNPRHKITKRGQNVTFRCDPISEHNRLYWYRQTLGQGPEFLTYFQNEAQLEKSRLLSDRFSAERPKGSFSTLEIQRTEQGDSAMYLCASSLGGGTYNEQFFGPGTRLTVL.

The genes are TRBV6-7 and TRBJ1-2, with TRBD1 matching 11 bases. TRBV6-7 is an ORF, and what it does is uncertain. Trimming at V came to 1 base and at J to 5 bases, leaving 12 bases not matched to a gene. The CDR3 sequence is 18 residues long. The CDR3 loop is CASSYYPGQGAKDYGYTF. The CDR3 bases are TGTGCCAGCAGTTACTACCCAGGACAGGGGGCGAAGGATTATGGCTACACCTTC.

The chain carries TRBV7-8 and TRBJ2-7; D perhaps matches TRBD1 (6 bases). The CDR3 covers 15 residues. Germline V gene sequence: CDR1 SGHVS, CDR2 FQNEAQ. V shed 5 bases and J shed 4 bases, with 18 bases lying between them. In DNA form, the CDR3 reads TGTGCCAGCAGCGCCATGGTCAGGGGCAGGTACGAGCAGTACTTC. Translating gives CASSAMVRGRYEQYF.

The chain is built from TRBV2 and TRBJ2-1, with TRBD2 identical over 9 bases. Germline V gene lookup returns CDR1 SNHLY and CDR2 FYNNEI. J gave up 3 bases and V 5 bases, and 8 bases lay outside the gene matches. This CDR3 spans 16 amino acids. The CDR3 loop reads CASSPTSGLGYNEQFF. The CDR3 DNA reads TGTGCCAGCAGTCCGACTAGCGGCTTGGGCTACAATGAGCAGTTCTTC.

This rearrangement joins TRBV2 to TRBJ1-1; D unclear. In germline, CDR1 is SNHLY, CDR2 FYNNEI. Trimming shortened V by 4 bases and J by 4 bases, and 16 bases separated the two germline ends. The CDR3 is made up of 15 amino acids. The CDR3 coding sequence is TGTGCCAGCAGTGGGCGGCTCGGAGAGGGCACTGAAGCTTTCTTT. This encodes CASSGRLGEGTEAFF.

The rearrangement links TRBV7-9 to TRBJ1-3; 9 bases fit TRBD1. Per germline, CDR1 SEHNR and CDR2 FQNEAQ (reference sequence). J was trimmed by 0 bases and V by 5 bases; bases with no gene match: 14. The CDR3 covers 19 residues. As DNA, the CDR3 is TGTGCCAGCAGCGGCCGGGACAGGGATCTATCTCTCTCTGGAAACACCATATATTTT. Protein: CASSGRDRDLSLSGNTIYF.

The chain links TRBV19 to TRBJ1-2; 7 bases line up with TRBD1. Germline CDR1 LNHDA, CDR2 SQIVND (reference sequence). The CDR3 runs to 17 residues. V was pared by 7 bases and J by 0 bases, with 14 bases of the junction left unmatched. The CDR3 reads CASTSGTAIITNYGYTF. The CDR3 region has the DNA TGTGCCAGTACCTCCGGGACAGCAATAATTACTAACTATGGCTACACCTTC.

The chain uses TRBV7-3 and TRBJ1-2; D is undetermined. The germline CDR1 and CDR2 sequences are SGHTA and FQGTGA. CDR3 length: 15 residues. V was shortened by 5 bases and J by 2 bases, with 15 bases between the two germline ends. As DNA, the CDR3 is TGTGCCAGCAGCCCTAACCCCGCCCCGAACTATGGCTACACCTTC. This codes for CASSPNPAPNYGYTF.

This clone has just one count. V is TRBV9 and J is TRBJ1-1, with no clear D. Deletions cut 0 bases from V and 1 base from J, with 10 bases between. Per germline, CDR1 SGDLS and CDR2 YYNGEE. The CDR3 contains 15 residues. CDR3 in amino acids: CASSVGFRGNTEAFF. The CDR3 DNA is TGTGCCAGCAGCGTAGGCTTCCGAGGGAACACTGAAGCTTTCTTT.

This chain uses TRBV7-3 with TRBJ2-1; possibly TRBD1 for D (5 bases). V lost 5 bases to trimming and J lost 8 bases, with 10 bases between them. Germline V gene sequence: CDR1 SGHTA, CDR2 FQGTGA. The CDR3 contains 12 residues. The CDR3: CASSRQGDEQFF. In nucleotides, the CDR3 is TGTGCCAGCAGCCGACAAGGGGATGAGCAGTTCTTC.

This clone was picked up one time. This sequence joins TRBV6-5 and TRBJ1-4; 7 bases map to TRBD1. The CDR3 has 16 amino acids. Losses at the gene ends were 2 bases for V and 8 bases for J; bases not matched to a gene: 11. Germline values: CDR1 MNHEY, CDR2 SVGAGI. CDR3 loop: CASSYGRQGGLEKLFF. CDR3 DNA: TGTGCCAGCAGTTACGGACGCCAGGGGGGACTGGAAAAACTGTTTTTT.

V and J are TRBV6-2 or TRBV6-3 and TRBJ1-3, with D unresolved. CDR3 size: 15 residues. The germline gives CDR1 MNHEY, CDR2 SVGEGT. With 0 bases removed from V and 0 bases from J, the gap between germline ends came to 6 bases. The DNA of the CDR3 is TGTGCCAGCAGTTACTCAGGGAGCTCTGGAAACACCATATATTTT. It is translated as CASSYSGSSGNTIYF.

This sequence joins TRBV19 and TRBJ2-6, with TRBD1 matching over 7 bases. The CDR3 is made up of 18 amino acids. J was trimmed by 1 base and V by 7 bases; bases with no gene match: 13. Germline V gene sequence: CDR1 LNHDA, CDR2 SQIVND (reference sequence). In DNA form, the CDR3 reads TGTGCCAGTAAAAAAGGAACAGGGGCTACTTCTGGGGCCAACGTCCTGACTTTC. This translates into CASKKGTGATSGANVLTF.

The chain couples TRBV19 to TRBJ2-5; 10 bases map to TRBD2. The germline gives CDR1 LNHDA, CDR2 SQIVND (reference sequence). This CDR3 has 15 amino acids. V gave up 5 bases and J gave up 3 bases; unmatched junction bases: 6. The DNA for the CDR3 is TGTGCCAGTAGTGCCGCTAGCGGGGGTAAAGAGACCCAGTACTTC. Its protein product is CASSAASGGKETQYF.

V gene TRBV7-9 combines with J gene TRBJ1-6, with 8 bases that match TRBD1. Germline CDR1 is SEHNR and CDR2 is FQNEAQ (reference sequence). V trimming: 3 bases; J trimming: 4 bases; junction bases outside the gene matches: 2. CDR3 length equals 15 residues. CDR3 residues: CASSLGQVYNSPLHF. The DNA for the CDR3 is TGTGCCAGCAGCTTGGGACAGGTTTATAATTCACCCCTCCACTTT.

The rearrangement joins TRBV5-4 to TRBJ2-5; D is possibly TRBD2 (5 bases). CDR3 size: 15 residues. The V gene lost 4 bases and the J gene lost 3 bases, with 16 bases spanning the gap. In germline, CDR1 is SGHNT, CDR2 YYREEE (reference sequence). The CDR3: CASSASGLLKETQYF. The CDR3 DNA reads TGTGCCAGCAGCGCCAGCGGTCTTTTAAAAGAGACCCAGTACTTC.

The CDR3 loop is CASSVGGRTEAFF. The CDR3 DNA follows: TGTGCCAGCTCGGTGGGGGGACGCACTGAAGCTTTCTTT. This rearrangement joins TRBV12-3 or TRBV12-4 to TRBJ1-1; a weak D match, TRBD1 (5 bases). This CDR3 has 13 residues. With 8 bases removed from V and 4 bases from J, the gap between germline ends came to 14 bases.

The chain couples TRBV19 to TRBJ1-5, with TRBD1 matching over 9 bases. Germline assignment: CDR1 LNHDA and CDR2 SQIVND (reference sequence). This CDR3 has 20 amino acids. V gave up 5 bases and J gave up 0 bases; unmatched junction bases: 17. The CDR3 reads CASSAKQGASGRTSNQPQHF. CDR3 DNA: TGTGCCAGTAGTGCAAAACAGGGGGCTAGCGGGAGGACTAGCAATCAGCCCCAGCATTTT.

This chain connects TRBV24-1 to TRBJ2-5, with TRBD2 matching 10 bases. From germline, CDR1 is KGHDR and CDR2 SFDVKD. The CDR3 is 16 amino acids. Trimming cost V 3 bases and J 2 bases; bases outside gene matches: 5. This CDR3 is CATSDPRTSGQETQYF. In DNA, the CDR3 is TGTGCCACCAGTGATCCCAGGACTAGCGGTCAAGAGACCCAGTACTTC.

V and J are TRBV29-1 and TRBJ2-1, with D tentatively TRBD1 (6 bases). Germline V gives CDR1 SQVTM, CDR2 ANQGSEA. V lost 5 bases and J 7 bases, leaving 24 bases between the germline ends. The length of the CDR3 is 16 residues. The CDR3 reads CSVSVLGQGISNEQFF. The CDR3 DNA is TGCAGCGTTTCAGTGTTAGGTCAGGGGATTTCAAATGAGCAGTTCTTC.

This chain uses TRBV6-2 or TRBV6-3 with TRBJ2-5, with 7 bases matching TRBD2. Germline-derived CDR1 and CDR2 are MNHEY and SVGEGT. Trimming took 0 bases from V and 0 from J; bases not matched to a gene: 7. The CDR3 is 17 residues long. The CDR3 nucleotides are TGTGCCAGCAGTTACTCTTGGAGCGGGGCCTACCAAGAGACCCAGTACTTC. Translation gives CASSYSWSGAYQETQYF.

The chain combines TRBV5-6 with TRBJ2-3, with D perhaps TRBD2 (6 bases). Germline V lookup: CDR1 SGHDT, CDR2 YYEEEE. The CDR3 contains 15 residues. V shed 2 bases and J shed 4 bases, with 14 bases lying between them. Here the CDR3 DNA reads TGTGCCAGCAGCTTCCCCGGGGGAGACCCAGATACGCAGTATTTT. Its protein is CASSFPGGDPDTQYF.

The chain links TRBV3-1 (or the pseudogene TRBV3-2) to TRBJ1-6; a weak D match, TRBD1 (5 bases). Between the trimmed V and J ends, which lost 4 bases and 3 bases, there was a span of 22 bases. Per germline, CDR1 LGHDT and CDR2 YNNKEL (reference sequence). This CDR3 is built from 19 residues. Here the CDR3 reads CASSPNGHWTTFYNSPLHF. CDR3 sequence (DNA): TGTGCCAGCAGCCCGAATGGACATTGGACGACTTTCTATAATTCACCCCTCCACTTT.

Here the CDR3 reads CASNRKWGTSSPLHF. CDR3 coding DNA: TGTGCCAGCAACCGGAAGTGGGGGACTTCGTCACCCCTCCACTTT. The chain combines TRBV6-5 with TRBJ1-6; D may be TRBD1 (5 bases). The CDR3 runs to 15 residues. Trimming removed 7 bases at V and 10 bases at J, with 20 bases between. The germline gives CDR1 MNHEY, CDR2 SVGAGI.

J is TRBJ2-6 and V is TRBV4-3; D may be TRBD1 (6 bases). Germline loops: CDR1 LGHNA, CDR2 YSLEER. The CDR3 runs 18 residues. The germline V and J ends were trimmed by 4 bases and 1 base, with 17 bases remaining between them. The CDR3 loop is CASSPETGLVSGANVLTF. CDR3 DNA: TGCGCCAGCAGCCCGGAGACAGGACTTGTATCTGGGGCCAACGTCCTGACTTTC.